These T cell receptor beta chains were read from a single sample in a study of blood T cell repertoires in COVID-19. Profiled with immunoSEQ multiplex PCR; TCRdb holds only in-frame clones, not every one. The data hold fewer than 300,000 clones, with 70% to 90% observed a single time. The material sequenced was peripheral blood. The receptors originated from a man over 45 with COVID-19, enrolled during active disease. Each CDR3 is given with its conserved first and last residue. Each record gives: V gene, J gene, D gene, clone size, CDR3 DNA, CDR3 protein. The D gene is left open where the match is weak. The size entry is marked missing in some rows and otherwise reads once, few, many or a size class.

TRBV7-2	TRBJ2-4	TRBD1	once	TGTGCCAGCAGCTCGGGACAGGGCGGCATTCAGTACTTC	CASSSGQGGIQYF
TRBV27	TRBJ1-2	TRBD1	-	TGTGCCAGCAGTTTACTTCGGGGACCGGGGACAGCACCTGGCCCTCGGGATGGCTACACCTTC	CASSLLRGPGTAPGPRDGYTF
TRBV20-1	TRBJ2-3	TRBD2	-	TGCAGTGCTAGTTTCCGGGGGGCAGATACGCAGTATTTT	CSASFRGADTQYF
TRBV19	TRBJ1-5	TRBD1	-	TGTGCCAGTAGTATAGACTTCTTGGGACAGACCCAGCATTTT	CASSIDFLGQTQHF
TRBV5-1	TRBJ2-1	-	-	TGCGCCAGCAGCTTGATCAGGGCCCACAATGAGCAGTTCTTC	CASSLIRAHNEQFF
TRBV6-6	TRBJ1-5	TRBD1	few	TGTGCCAGCAATGGACAGGGGAATCAGCCCCAGCATTTT	CASNGQGNQPQHF
TRBV29-1	TRBJ1-5	-	-	TGCAGCGTTTCCGTAGAGGGGGTTCAGCCCCAGCATTTT	CSVSVEGVQPQHF
TRBV19	TRBJ1-2	TRBD1	few	TGTGCCAGTAGGGGACAGGGGATTCATGGCTACACCTTC	CASRGQGIHGYTF
TRBV2	TRBJ1-6	TRBD1	few	TGTGCCAGCAGTGAACCCGGACAGGGGGTCCACCTTAATTCACCCCTCCACTTT	CASSEPGQGVHLNSPLHF
TRBV27	TRBJ1-2	-	once	TGTGCCAGCAGCCTTAGGGGAATGGAAGGCTACACCTTC	CASSLRGMEGYTF
TRBV9	TRBJ1-4	-	-	TGTGCCAGCAGCGTAGATTCAGGGGAAGCAAAACTGTTTTTT	CASSVDSGEAKLFF
TRBV18	TRBJ2-7	TRBD1	-	TGTGCCAGCTCACCGACAGGGAAAGGCTCCTACGAGCAGTACTTC	CASSPTGKGSYEQYF
TRBV7-2	TRBJ2-1	TRBD2	-	TGTGCCAGCAGCCATAATAGCGGGGGGGGTAATGGGCAGTTCTTC	CASSHNSGGGNGQFF
TRBV27	TRBJ2-7	-	few	TGTGCCAGCGGCCTCTACGAGCAGTACTTC	CASGLYEQYF
TRBV6-2/TRBV6-3	TRBJ2-5	-	-	TGTGCCAGCAGTCCACTAGTTGTGGAGACCCAGTACTTC	CASSPLVVETQYF
TRBV19	TRBJ1-5	TRBD1	-	TGTGCCAGTAGTATAACAGGGGGAAATCAGCCCCAGCATTTT	CASSITGGNQPQHF
TRBV6-5	TRBJ1-1	TRBD1	few	TGTGCCAGCTCCCTACAGGGGCTTAACACTGAAGCTTTCTTT	CASSLQGLNTEAFF
TRBV5-6	TRBJ1-5	TRBD1	few	TGTGCCAGCAGCCCCTGGACAGGGGAGCGTGGGCCCCAGCATTTT	CASSPWTGERGPQHF
TRBV7-3	TRBJ2-3	TRBD2	-	TGTGCCAGCAGCTTAAGACTAGCGGGAGAGTATACGCAGTATTTT	CASSLRLAGEYTQYF
TRBV5-6	TRBJ1-5	-	-	TGTGCCAGCAGCTTTGGAGGCAATCAGCCCCAGCATTTT	CASSFGGNQPQHF
TRBV6-5	TRBJ2-2	-	-	TGTGCTTGGGGGTTAGAGCGGGTGGGCACCGGGGAGCTGTTTTTT	CAWGLERVGTGELFF
TRBV28	TRBJ1-2	TRBD1	few	TGTGCCAGCAGCCCGGGACAGGGGGGTTACTTTTCCGGCTACACCTTC	CASSPGQGGYFSGYTF
TRBV5-1	TRBJ2-4	-	-	TGCGCCAGCAGCTTGGAGGCAGGGGGGCTAGCCAAAAACATTCAGTACTTC	CASSLEAGGLAKNIQYF
TRBV5-4	TRBJ2-7	TRBD1	once	TGTGCCAGCAGCGTCGGGACAGGGGGCAGTTACGAGCAGTACTTC	CASSVGTGGSYEQYF
TRBV28	TRBJ1-2	TRBD1	-	TGTGCCAGCAAAACAGGGGCTTACGGCTACACCTTC	CASKTGAYGYTF
TRBV11-2	TRBJ2-3	-	once	TGTGCCAGCAGCTTCCAGGGTTTCAGGGCCACAGATACGCAGTATTTT	CASSFQGFRATDTQYF
TRBV7-8	TRBJ2-3	TRBD2	-	TGTGCCAGCAGCTCCCTTGGGCGGGAGGGTGGTGATACGCAGTATTTT	CASSSLGREGGDTQYF
TRBV28	TRBJ2-1	TRBD2	-	TGTGCCAGCAGTTTCTCGGGACTAGCGGATAAAAATGAGCAGTTCTTC	CASSFSGLADKNEQFF
TRBV24-1	TRBJ2-2	TRBD1	-	TGTGCCACCAGTGATACAGGGGGGAACACCGGGGAGCTGTTTTTT	CATSDTGGNTGELFF
TRBV9	TRBJ1-1	-	-	TGTGCCAGCAGCAGAGGGACACATCCAACGAACACTGAAGCTTTCTTT	CASSRGTHPTNTEAFF
TRBV7-8	TRBJ1-3	TRBD1	-	TGTGCCAGCAGCCGAGACAGGGTGGAAGGAAACACCATATATTTT	CASSRDRVEGNTIYF
TRBV29-1	TRBJ1-1	-	-	TGCAGCGTCTTACAGAACACTGAAGCTTTCTTT	CSVLQNTEAFF
TRBV29-1	TRBJ2-2	TRBD1	-	TGCAGCGTTTCCCCGACAGGGGTTGCCGGGGAGCTGTTTTTT	CSVSPTGVAGELFF
TRBV5-4	TRBJ2-7	-	-	TGTGCCAGCAGCTTGGAGTACAGCTCCTACGAGCAGTACTTC	CASSLEYSSYEQYF
TRBV7-8	TRBJ1-1	-	-	TGTGCCAGCAGCCCACCGGAGGGCGTCAACACTGAAGCTTTCTTT	CASSPPEGVNTEAFF
TRBV28	TRBJ2-7	TRBD1	-	TGTGCCAGCAGTTTGACAGGGAGCCTCTCCTACGAGCAGTACTTC	CASSLTGSLSYEQYF
TRBV11-2	TRBJ2-3	-	-	TGTGCCAGCAGCCACACAGATACGCAGTATTTT	CASSHTDTQYF
TRBV2	TRBJ1-1	-	-	TGTGCCAGCAAGACAGGCACTTGGGTCACTGAAGCTTTCTTT	CASKTGTWVTEAFF
TRBV7-3	TRBJ2-3	-	-	TGTGCCAGCAGCGCGCTTTACGGGGGCACAGATACGCAGTATTTT	CASSALYGGTDTQYF
TRBV2	TRBJ2-5	-	-	TGTGCCAGCAGTGATAGGGGCTCGGAGACCCAGTACTTC	CASSDRGSETQYF
TRBV6-5	TRBJ2-2	TRBD1	-	TGTGCCAGTCGTCAGGGGGCTCTCAGGGAGCTGTTTTTT	CASRQGALRELFF
TRBV2	TRBJ2-5	TRBD1	once	TGTGCCAGCAGTCGCGACAGGGACCAAGAGACCCAGTACTTC	CASSRDRDQETQYF
TRBV11-1	TRBJ2-7	TRBD2	-	TGTGCCAGCAGCTTTGGCGGCGGGAGCGGAGAGCAGTACTTC	CASSFGGGSGEQYF
TRBV7-2	TRBJ1-1	-	once	TGTGCCAGCAGCTTAGTCGGGGCGGGGCGGACTGAAGCTTTCTTT	CASSLVGAGRTEAFF
TRBV5-4	TRBJ2-3	TRBD2	-	TGTGCCAGCAGCTTGATGGTGAGCGGGGGGGCCACAGATACGCAGTATTTT	CASSLMVSGGATDTQYF